This T cell receptor beta chain was sequenced during a study of identical twins. TCRdb processed the 5' RACE reads anew with MiXCR; each CDR3 protein has one entry. Here the sample spans 550,000 to 700,000 distinct CDR3 sequences, 9.6% being singletons. Looked up from germline, CDR1 is SEHNR and CDR2 is FQNEAQ (reference sequence). This CDR3 is 15 amino acids long. V was pared by 1 base and J by 5 bases, with 6 bases of the junction left unmatched. On this clonotype itself: The antigen is undetermined.

Whole-study findings and limits: With monozygotic twins, out-of-frame TCR alpha sharing exceeded what models estimated. Clonotypes of the beta chain that were abundant in cord blood carried fewer insertions (memory repertoires showed none).

These data also formed part of another study, on yellow fever vaccine responses in identical twins.

The chain combines TRBV7-9 with TRBJ2-7; 9 bases line up with TRBD2. The receptor comes from a woman between 18 and 29 years old in good health. Sequenced sample: PBMCs. The CDR3 bases are TGTGCCAGCAGCTTAGTCCCTAGCGGGGTCAACGAGCAGTACTTC. It codes for CASSLVPSGVNEQYF.